The 27 T cell receptor beta chains below come from one sample, sequenced in a study of monozygotic twins with inflammatory bowel disease (dated by TCRdb to the late 2010s). Receptors were amplified or captured by 5' RACE. The reads were generated on an Illumina HiSeq 2500. The reads underwent TCRdb reprocessing, giving one record for each CDR3 protein sequence and no DNA. The table of this sample itemizes hundreds of thousands of distinct CDR3 sequences. Together, the top ten hold 5.6% of the sample. Sequenced material: blood. These receptors all stem from a human donor with ulcerative colitis or Crohn's disease, or a healthy co-twin of an affected twin (not recorded which).

V gene TRBV5-1 combines with J gene TRBJ1-6; the D call from TCRdb, TRBD1, cannot be confirmed without DNA. Per germline, CDR1 SGHRS and CDR2 YFSETQ. The CDR3 has 15 amino acids. The CDR3 sequence is CASSPGQGENSPLHF.

The chain links TRBV2 to TRBJ2-1; TCRdb returns TRBD2, unconfirmable since there is no DNA. The CDR3 runs 15 residues. Per the germline V gene, CDR1 is SNHLY and CDR2 is FYNNEI. This chain's CDR3 is CASARAGGPRNEQFF.

V gene TRBV7-2 combines with J gene TRBJ2-7. Germline loops: CDR1 SGHTA, CDR2 FQGNSA. The CDR3 totals 12 residues. The chain's CDR3 is CASSLVHYEQYF.

This chain uses TRBV5-5 with TRBJ2-2; TCRdb picks TRBD1, but there is no DNA to check that call. The CDR3 consists of 13 residues. Germline V gene sequence: CDR1 SGHKS, CDR2 YYEKEE (reference sequence). The CDR3 sequence: CASSLPGPGELFF. Drawing the rest from reference TRBV5-5 and TRBJ2-2, the complete variable domain is DAGVTQSPTHLIKTRGQQVTLRCSPISGHKSVSWYQQVLGQGPQFIFQYYEKEERGRGNFPDRFSARQFPNYSSELNVNALLLGDSALYLCASSLPGPGELFFGEGSRLTVL.

The chain employs TRBV6-5 and TRBJ2-5; TCRdb's D call of TRBD2 is untestable without DNA. The length of the CDR3 is 14 residues. Looked up from germline, CDR1 is MNHEY and CDR2 is SVGAGI. Here the CDR3 reads CASSYRLAGETQYF.

The J gene is TRBJ2-2, the V gene TRBV7-2. The CDR3 is 14 amino acids. The germline V gene encodes CDR1 SGHTA and CDR2 FQGNSA. The CDR3 here is CASSLARDTGELFF.

The genes are TRBV28 and TRBJ2-3; checking the TCRdb D call of TRBD1 is not possible without DNA. In germline, CDR1 is MDHEN, CDR2 SYDVKM. There are 17 residues in the CDR3. This chain's CDR3 is CASTPVGQGSVTDTQYF.

The gene calls are TRBV29-1 and TRBJ2-3; TCRdb indicates TRBD1, and absent DNA this call remains unverified. The CDR3 is made up of 13 amino acids. Germline V gene lookup returns CDR1 SQVTM and CDR2 ANQGSEA. CDR3 in amino acids: CSVSPLSTDTQYF.

J is TRBJ1-5 and V is TRBV7-2; TCRdb outputs TRBD1, but without DNA this stays unchecked. The CDR3 sequence is 17 residues long. Per germline, CDR1 SGHTA and CDR2 FQGNSA. CDR3 sequence reads: CASSLKGQGFSNQPQHF.

The chain couples TRBV12-3 or TRBV12-4 to TRBJ2-7. The CDR3 is 14 residues long. CDR3 sequence reads: CASSREYRAYEQYF.

This chain uses TRBV6-1 with TRBJ2-1; TCRdb's D call, TRBD1, is unchecked because there is no DNA. Germline assignment: CDR1 MNHNS and CDR2 SASEGT. This CDR3 has 15 amino acids. CDR3 loop: CASRFSRTGLNEQFF.

The chain joins TRBV20-1 to TRBJ1-5; TCRdb returns TRBD1, unconfirmable since there is no DNA. This CDR3 region has 16 residues. Germline V lookup: CDR1 DFQATT, CDR2 SNEGSKA (reference sequence). CDR3 in amino acids: CSAPGIGGARNQPQHF.

The chain carries TRBV6-2 or TRBV6-3 and TRBJ2-7; TCRdb selects TRBD2, and the lack of DNA leaves this call unchecked. Germline lookup yields CDR1 MNHEY and CDR2 SVGEGT. This CDR3 comprises 13 residues. CDR3 sequence reads: CASRPTSGREQYF.

The chain recombines TRBV12-3 or TRBV12-4 with TRBJ2-3; TCRdb's D gene call, TRBD2, goes unchecked for lack of DNA. The CDR3 sequence is 11 residues long. CDR3 in amino acids: CASLAGLTQYF.

The chain carries TRBV7-3 and TRBJ2-2; absent DNA, TCRdb's TRBD1 call cannot be checked. The CDR3 spans 15 residues. Germline V CDR1 and CDR2: SGHTA, FQGTGA. The CDR3 reads CASSLDRGNTGELFF.

The rearrangement links TRBV28 to TRBJ1-5; the TCRdb call, TRBD1, lacks DNA for checking. Germline lookup yields CDR1 MDHEN and CDR2 SYDVKM. The CDR3 extends over 17 amino acids. The CDR3 loop reads CASSSTPGQGARQPQHF.

This chain joins TRBV7-9 and TRBJ2-5; TCRdb's D call of TRBD1 is untestable without DNA. Germline-derived CDR1 and CDR2 are SEHNR and FQNEAQ (reference sequence). This CDR3 spans 15 amino acids. CDR3 sequence: CASSPVGQGAETQYF.

This chain connects TRBV11-2 to TRBJ2-7; TCRdb picks TRBD1, but there is no DNA to check that call. CDR1 and CDR2 (germline): SGHAT, FQNNGV. The length of the CDR3 is 19 residues. The CDR3 reads CASSDNIPGRPKTTYEQYF.

V and J are TRBV5-8 and TRBJ2-7. The CDR3 loop spans 11 amino acids. Germline CDR1 and CDR2: SGHTS and YDEGEE. CDR3 residues: CAGYSSYEQYF.

The chain has TRBV7-3 and TRBJ2-2; TCRdb lists TRBD1, though no DNA is available to test this call. Germline CDR1 SGHTA, CDR2 FQGTGA. The CDR3 spans 16 residues. The CDR3 sequence: CASSLGLDSPTGELFF.

The chain recombines TRBV29-1 with TRBJ2-1; TCRdb lists TRBD2, though no DNA is available to test this call. The V gene's germline CDR1 is SQVTM and CDR2 ANQGSEA. The CDR3 spans 13 residues. The CDR3 sequence is CSVGAGVNNEQFF.

J is TRBJ2-7 and V is TRBV7-6; without DNA, the TCRdb call of TRBD2 cannot be checked. The CDR3 is made up of 16 amino acids. The germline gives CDR1 SGHVS, CDR2 FNYEAQ. This CDR3 reads CASSLGSSGEPYEQYF.

V gene TRBV7-2 combines with J gene TRBJ2-1; TCRdb selects TRBD2, and the lack of DNA leaves this call unchecked. The CDR3 is 15 amino acids. CDR1 and CDR2 from the germline V gene are SGHTA and FQGNSA. This CDR3 is CASSRGEVGGNEQFF. The full variable domain, completed using reference TRBV7-2 and TRBJ2-1, is GAGVSQSPSNKVTEKGKDVELRCDPISGHTALYWYRQSLGQGLEFLIYFQGNSAPDKSGLPSDRFSAERTGGSVSTLTIQRTQQEDSAVYLCASSRGEVGGNEQFFGPGTRLTVL.

This sequence joins TRBV29-1 and TRBJ1-5. The CDR3 contains 13 residues. The germline V gene has CDR1 SQVTM and CDR2 ANQGSEA. The CDR3 spells CSVEEVDGQPQHF.

V gene TRBV5-6 combines with J gene TRBJ1-5; TCRdb outputs TRBD1, but without DNA this stays unchecked. The CDR3 length is 15 residues. Germline V CDR1 and CDR2: SGHDT, YYEEEE. Here the CDR3 reads CASSLGDRFNQPQHF.

V gene TRBV20-1 combines with J gene TRBJ2-3; the D gene TCRdb calls, TRBD2, cannot be checked with no DNA. Germline CDR1 is DFQATT and CDR2 is SNEGSKA (reference sequence). The CDR3 has 15 residues. The CDR3 loop reads CSARRKAGGLDTQYF.

The chain links TRBV28 to TRBJ2-3; TCRdb's assignment of TRBD1 cannot be checked, as there is no DNA. In germline, CDR1 is MDHEN, CDR2 SYDVKM. This CDR3 comprises 17 residues. The CDR3 here is CASSPFPGQGPTDTQYF. Variable domain in full (rest from reference TRBV28 and TRBJ2-3): DVKVTQSSRYLVKRTGEKVFLECVQDMDHENMFWYRQDPGLGLRLIYFSYDVKMKEKGDIPEGYSVSREKKERFSLILESASTNQTSMYLCASSPFPGQGPTDTQYFGPGTRLTVL.